Below, 10 T cell receptor beta chains from the same sample are listed, as sequenced in a study of CXCR3-negative and CXCR3-positive naive CD8 T cells (dated by TCRdb to the late 2010s). Their antigens are not known. Findings and caveats that apply to the study as a whole: TRB CDR3s from CXCR3-positive naive cells showed higher hydrophobicity (lower Kidera factor 4), lower energy, and higher strength and volume indices than CXCR3-negative naive cells.

Instrument on record: NextSeq 550. The Human TCR Profiling Kit (MiLaboratory) was used to prepare UMI-labeled 5' RACE TRB cDNA libraries. Reads reprocessed by TCRdb are summarized as one entry per CDR3 protein sequence, and DNA is absent. The table for this sample lists around 140,000 distinct CDR3 sequences. The ten largest clones capture 0.41% of the sample. Sequences were obtained from naive CXCR3+ CD8+ T cells from blood. The cell subset or site label corresponds to: CD45RO-CCR7+CD27+CD95- naive CD8+ T cells expressing CXCR3 (TNR3+). These receptors were collected from a human donor in good health. Some clones in this sample may be carry-over from other donors' samples.

The rearrangement joins TRBV5-1 to TRBJ1-1; without DNA, the TCRdb call of TRBD1 cannot be checked. Germline values: CDR1 SGHRS, CDR2 YFSETQ. This CDR3 has 15 residues. The CDR3 here is CASSSRQAPNTEAFF. Using reference TRBV5-1 and TRBJ1-1 for the parts outside the CDR3, the full variable domain is KAGVTQTPRYLIKTRGQQVTLSCSPISGHRSVSWYQQTPGQGLQFLFEYFSETQRNKGNFPGRFSGRQFSNSRSEMNVSTLELGDSALYLCASSSRQAPNTEAFFGQGTRLTVV.

The V call is TRBV10-2, the J call TRBJ1-5. Looked up from germline, CDR1 is WSHSY and CDR2 is SAAADI. CDR3 size: 12 residues. CDR3 protein: CASSESSQPQHF.

This CDR3 is CASGPTSGGAGEQFF. This chain links TRBV7-3 with TRBJ2-1; TCRdb selects TRBD2, and the lack of DNA leaves this call unchecked. Germline CDR1 reads SGHTA; CDR2 reads FQGTGA. This CDR3 has 15 amino acids.

This chain links TRBV29-1 with TRBJ1-1; with no DNA, the TCRdb D assignment of TRBD1 cannot be verified. The CDR3 extends over 14 amino acids. Germline V gene lookup returns CDR1 SQVTM and CDR2 ANQGSEA. The CDR3 spells CSVESLQGHTEAFF.

This chain connects TRBV5-1 to TRBJ2-7. CDR1 is SGHRS, CDR2 YFSETQ, per germline. The CDR3 contains 11 residues. The CDR3 is CASSYGNEQYF.

The rearrangement joins TRBV28 to TRBJ2-1; lacking DNA, the TRBD1 call made by TCRdb goes unchecked. Germline V gene sequence: CDR1 MDHEN, CDR2 SYDVKM. The CDR3 spans 23 residues. This chain's CDR3 is CASSVTPGHVKADPAQDGNEQFF.

The chain is built from TRBV7-9 and TRBJ2-1; the TCRdb call, TRBD2, lacks DNA for checking. The CDR3 extends over 16 amino acids. Per germline, CDR1 SEHNR and CDR2 FQNEAQ (reference sequence). The CDR3 spells CASSSEQLGPDNEQFF.

The CDR3 loop is CASSQDIDRGYEQYF. The chain combines TRBV4-3 with TRBJ2-7; the D gene TCRdb calls, TRBD1, cannot be checked with no DNA. Germline V gene data show CDR1 as LGHNA and CDR2 as YSLEER. This CDR3 has 15 amino acids.

The chain uses TRBV28 and TRBJ2-7; TCRdb's D call of TRBD2 is untestable without DNA. In germline, CDR1 is MDHEN, CDR2 SYDVKM. The CDR3 runs 14 residues. CDR3 protein: CASSQGLADYEQYF.

This chain connects TRBV13 to TRBJ2-2; TCRdb calls TRBD2, which cannot be checked without DNA. Looked up from germline, CDR1 is PRHDT and CDR2 is FYEKMQ (reference sequence). This CDR3 region has 13 residues. CDR3 protein: CASMPLGSGELFF.